Shown below are 17 T cell receptor beta chains from a single sample sequenced in a study of T cells expressing NK-cell markers. TCRdb re-analyzed the 5' RACE reads; it lists each CDR3 protein once, without DNA. In total, the table holds about 550,000 distinct CDR3 sequences. Sequenced input: blood T cells: a sorted CD56 or NKG2C T cell subset, CD4+ or CD8+ T cells, or bulk PBMC T cells (not recorded which). The origin of the receptors is a man younger than 30 in good health.

This chain links TRBV21-1 with TRBJ2-1. TRBV21-1 is described as a pseudogene. CDR3 length equals 17 residues. CDR3 protein: CASSKDLGGGPYNEQFF.

The rearrangement uses TRBV7-9 and TRBJ1-1; no DNA is available, so the TRBD1 call from TCRdb remains unchecked. Germline CDR1 is SEHNR and CDR2 is FQNEAQ (reference sequence). This CDR3 contains 14 residues. The CDR3 is CASSLNRGNTEAFF.

The chain recombines TRBV7-6 with TRBJ1-2; checking the TCRdb D call of TRBD1 is not possible without DNA. Per germline, CDR1 SGHVS and CDR2 FNYEAQ. The CDR3 spans 15 residues. The CDR3 region is CASSPGTGDLYGYTF. Looking up the rest from reference TRBV7-6 and TRBJ1-2 gives the full variable domain: GAGVSQSPRYKVTKRGQDVALRCDPISGHVSLYWYRQALGQGPEFLTYFNYEAQQDKSGLPNDRFSAERPEGSISTLTIQRTEQRDSAMYRCASSPGTGDLYGYTFGSGTRLTVV.

The chain recombines TRBV19 with TRBJ2-7. This CDR3 contains 18 residues. CDR1 and CDR2 (germline): LNHDA, SQIVND (reference sequence). The chain's CDR3 is CASSPRSDPVRISYEQYF.

The rearrangement joins TRBV10-3 to TRBJ2-4; TCRdb indicates TRBD2, and absent DNA this call remains unverified. From germline, CDR1 is ENHRY and CDR2 SYGVKD. The CDR3 loop spans 15 amino acids. CDR3 sequence reads: CAISPVSASGSPQYF.

This chain joins TRBV29-1 and TRBJ2-7. Germline V lookup: CDR1 SQVTM, CDR2 ANQGSEA. The CDR3 is 14 residues long. The CDR3 reads CSVGWRSTAYEQYF.

V gene TRBV5-1 combines with J gene TRBJ2-7; TCRdb proposes TRBD1, but this gene call is untestable without DNA. There are 18 residues in the CDR3. Looked up from germline, CDR1 is SGHRS and CDR2 is YFSETQ. The CDR3: CASSLLKTTGGEGHEQYF. Full variable domain (missing parts from reference TRBV5-1 and TRBJ2-7): KAGVTQTPRYLIKTRGQQVTLSCSPISGHRSVSWYQQTPGQGLQFLFEYFSETQRNKGNFPGRFSGRQFSNSRSEMNVSTLELGDSALYLCASSLLKTTGGEGHEQYFGPGTRLTVT.

The rearrangement links TRBV9 to TRBJ1-1; the D gene TCRdb calls, TRBD1, cannot be checked with no DNA. CDR3 length: 14 amino acids. Germline V lookup: CDR1 SGDLS, CDR2 YYNGEE. CDR3: CASSGGQTNTEAFF.

The rearrangement uses TRBV10-3 and TRBJ2-3; the TRBD2 assignment by TCRdb is unverifiable without DNA. CDR3 length: 16 residues. In germline, CDR1 is ENHRY, CDR2 SYGVKD. The CDR3 loop is CAIRQLAGGSLDTQYF.

V is TRBV10-3 and J is TRBJ2-2; checking the TCRdb D call of TRBD1 is not possible without DNA. CDR3 size: 13 residues. The V gene's germline CDR1 is ENHRY and CDR2 SYGVKD. CDR3 loop: CAVGTGVPGELFF.

The V call is TRBV7-7, the J call TRBJ2-1. The CDR3 totals 14 residues. Looked up from germline, CDR1 is SSHAT and CDR2 is FNYEAQ (reference sequence). CDR3 sequence: CASSKEGLGNEQFF.

V gene TRBV5-1 combines with J gene TRBJ2-3; TCRdb lists TRBD2, though no DNA is available to test this call. Germline V CDR1 and CDR2: SGHRS, YFSETQ. This CDR3 is 18 amino acids long. CDR3 residues: CASSLVAKAGGFTDTQYF. Full variable domain (missing parts from reference TRBV5-1 and TRBJ2-3): KAGVTQTPRYLIKTRGQQVTLSCSPISGHRSVSWYQQTPGQGLQFLFEYFSETQRNKGNFPGRFSGRQFSNSRSEMNVSTLELGDSALYLCASSLVAKAGGFTDTQYFGPGTRLTVL.

V and J are TRBV29-1 and TRBJ2-3; TCRdb calls TRBD2, which cannot be checked without DNA. Germline V gives CDR1 SQVTM, CDR2 ANQGSEA. This CDR3 contains 15 residues. The CDR3 region is CSVEDLRESLGTQYF.

The genes are TRBV2 and TRBJ2-7; TCRdb calls TRBD1, which cannot be checked without DNA. Germline CDR1 SNHLY, CDR2 FYNNEI. This CDR3 contains 14 residues. The CDR3: CASSGARGLGEQYF.

This chain uses TRBV29-1 with TRBJ2-1. Germline V gene lookup returns CDR1 SQVTM and CDR2 ANQGSEA. The CDR3 has 15 residues. CDR3 sequence: CSVEAARSSYNEQFF.

This chain links TRBV10-2 with TRBJ2-5; TCRdb designates TRBD2, a call that cannot be tested without DNA. From germline, CDR1 is WSHSY and CDR2 SAAADI. CDR3 length: 14 amino acids. The CDR3 spells CASRGISMRETQYF.

The V gene is TRBV11-2, the J gene TRBJ1-2. Germline V lookup: CDR1 SGHAT, CDR2 FQNNGV. The CDR3 loop spans 12 amino acids. The CDR3 region is CASSPGWSGNTF.